This TCR beta chain stems from a study of blood T cell repertoires in COVID-19. In the study overall: The samples span acute and convalescent COVID-19 from the United States, Italy and Spain. In each case, the material was cDNA or gDNA derived from T cells, B-cell-depleted T cells, or PBMCs.

As originally analysed: It was from reference gene primer amplification that nucleated cell counts were estimated. Data came from immunoSEQ multiplex PCR; TCRdb stores just in-frame clones and leaves some out. V, J and clone size reflect that table, while D and trimming were determined from the DNA. This sample has 160,000 or so clones, with 84% found just once. V lost 0 bases, J lost 7 bases, and 10 bases lay in between. Germline assignment: CDR1 GTSNPN and CDR2 SVGIG (reference sequence). The CDR3 has 13 amino acids. The receptor was isolated from a man between 45 and 60 years old who had recovered from COVID-19. The chain recombines TRBV30 with TRBJ2-1; maybe TRBD1 (6 bases). What was sequenced was PBMCs or T cells enriched from blood (not recorded which). CDR3 in amino acids: CAWSVQGKNEQFF. DNA for the CDR3: TGTGCCTGGAGTGTACAGGGTAAGAATGAGCAGTTCTTC.